The rows below give T cell receptor beta chains drawn from one sample of a study of T cells in Graves' hyperthyroidism and ophthalmopathy. TCRdb used MiXCR to reprocess the multiplex PCR reads, holding one entry per CDR3 protein. The sample has 360,000 or so distinct CDR3 sequences, approximately 19% seen once. Source material: blood. The receptors derive from a woman aged 18-29 years with Graves' hyperthyroidism. Both conserved end residues are part of each CDR3. The D gene is left open where the match is weak. Where a row states a size, it is once, few, many or the class of an expanded clone; other rows omit it.

j_call	cdr3_length	v_call	clone_size	d_call	cdr3_aa	cdr3_nt
TRBJ2-7	15	TRBV2	many	.	CASSEGFGISYEQYF	TGTGCCAGCAGTGAAGGATTCGGGATTTCCTACGAGCAGTACTTC
TRBJ2-6	18	TRBV12-3/TRBV12-4	.	.	CASSPTTGRSSGANVLTF	TGTGCCAGCAGTCCGACGACAGGAAGGTCATCTGGGGCCAACGTCCTGACTTTC
TRBJ2-2	14	TRBV14	many	.	CASSQLLSSGELFF	TGTGCCAGCAGCCAATTACTGTCATCCGGGGAGCTGTTTTTT
TRBJ1-3	16	TRBV6-1	many	.	CASSGTGGASGNTIYF	TGTGCCAGCAGTGGGACGGGGGGCGCTTCTGGAAACACCATATATTTT
TRBJ1-1	14	TRBV7-9	many	.	CASSLLGLDTEAFF	TGTGCCAGCAGCTTACTGGGGCTGGACACTGAAGCTTTCTTT
TRBJ1-2	12	TRBV29-1	many	.	CSVPSRLSGYTF	TGCAGCGTACCGAGCCGTCTCTCTGGCTACACCTTC
TRBJ2-2	12	TRBV28	.	.	CASSLRTGDLFF	TGTGCCAGCAGTTTGAGGACCGGGGACCTGTTTTTT
TRBJ2-5	14	TRBV6-1	.	TRBD2	CAGSEATSKETQYF	TGTGCCGGCAGTGAAGCGACTAGCAAAGAGACCCAGTACTTC
TRBJ2-7	14	TRBV7-6	many	.	CASSFAGPYYEQYF	TGTGCCAGCAGCTTTGCGGGGCCCTACTACGAGCAGTACTTC
TRBJ2-2	16	TRBV6-2/TRBV6-3	many	.	CASSAHRTVKTGELFF	TGTGCCAGCAGTGCCCACAGGACGGTGAAAACCGGGGAGCTGTTTTTT
TRBJ1-1	15	TRBV6-1	.	TRBD1	CASRTGGSWRTEAFF	TGTGCCAGCAGGACAGGGGGCAGTTGGCGCACTGAAGCTTTCTTT
TRBJ1-5	14	TRBV2	many	.	CASSERTGNQPQHF	TGTGCCAGCAGTGAACGGACGGGCAATCAGCCCCAGCATTTT
TRBJ2-6	12	TRBV20-1	many	.	CSARAGANVLTF	TGCAGTGCTAGGGCTGGGGCCAACGTCCTGACTTTC
TRBJ1-1	14	TRBV10-3	many	.	CAISESWGTGEAFF	TGTGCCATCAGTGAGTCTTGGGGTACTGGTGAAGCTTTCTTT
TRBJ2-7	15	TRBV7-2	.	TRBD1	CASSWGTAYYYEQYF	TGTGCCAGCAGCTGGGGGACAGCCTACTACTACGAGCAGTACTTC
TRBJ1-3	14	TRBV20-1	many	.	CSARVAFSGNTIYF	TGCAGTGCTAGAGTAGCCTTCTCTGGAAACACCATATATTTT
TRBJ2-7	14	TRBV28	many	.	CASSFLGQAYEQYF	TGTGCCAGCAGTTTCCTGGGACAAGCCTACGAGCAGTACTTC
TRBJ1-4	16	TRBV6-1	many	.	CASTLRGVRGDEKLFF	TGTGCCAGCACCCTCCGGGGGGTCAGGGGCGATGAAAAACTGTTTTTT
TRBJ1-3	14	TRBV29-1	.	.	CSVEQDISGNTIYF	TGCAGCGTTGAACAGGATATCTCTGGAAACACCATATATTTT
TRBJ2-7	17	TRBV12-3/TRBV12-4	.	.	CASSPPRSLGAFYEQYF	TGTGCCAGCAGTCCCCCTCGGTCGCTAGGGGCGTTCTACGAGCAGTACTTC
TRBJ2-4	18	TRBV12-3/TRBV12-4	many	TRBD1	CASSAGTGGAGAKNIQYF	TGTGCCAGCAGTGCCGGGACAGGGGGCGCGGGAGCCAAAAACATTCAGTACTTC
TRBJ2-5	15	TRBV2	many	.	CASSRNRVRGETQYF	TGTGCCAGCAGTAGGAACAGGGTTCGGGGAGAGACCCAGTACTTC
TRBJ2-3	15	TRBV12-3/TRBV12-4	.	.	CASSLGPLSTDTQYF	TGTGCCAGCAGTTTGGGACCACTCAGCACAGATACGCAGTATTTT
TRBJ1-5	14	TRBV24-1	.	.	CATSEWISNQPQHF	TGTGCCACCAGTGAATGGATCAGCAATCAGCCCCAGCATTTT
TRBJ2-7	13	TRBV6-5	once	.	CASSSAGRYEQYF	TGTGCCAGCAGTTCCGCGGGCCGCTACGAGCAGTACTTC
TRBJ1-2	15	TRBV6-1	many	TRBD1	CASSRDSSSFYGYTF	TGTGCCAGCAGCCGGGACAGTTCCTCCTTCTATGGCTACACCTTC
TRBJ2-4	18	TRBV15	many	TRBD2	CATSRDGRGSVAKNIRYF	TGTGCCACCAGCAGAGACGGGAGGGGGTCGGTAGCCAAAAACATTCGGTACTTC
TRBJ1-3	13	TRBV20-1	many	.	CSASTGPGNTIYF	TGCAGTGCTAGTACAGGGCCAGGAAACACCATATATTTT
TRBJ2-5	16	TRBV28	many	TRBD2	CASTVRWGGKKETQYF	TGTGCCAGCACCGTTAGATGGGGGGGGAAGAAAGAGACCCAGTACTTC
TRBJ1-5	16	TRBV6-5	few	TRBD1	CASSSGTGIGNQPQHF	TGTGCCAGCAGTTCCGGGACAGGGATCGGCAATCAGCCCCAGCATTTT
TRBJ2-7	15	TRBV6-1	many	TRBD1	CASSAKGQGVYEQYF	TGTGCCAGCAGTGCCAAAGGACAGGGGGTCTACGAGCAGTACTTC
TRBJ2-7	17	TRBV4-2	few	.	CASSQGLSGAWGVEQYF	TGTGCCAGCAGCCAAGGATTATCAGGAGCCTGGGGGGTTGAGCAGTACTTC
TRBJ2-7	16	TRBV16	many	TRBD2	CASSPLGLAGPYEQYF	TGTGCCAGCAGCCCTCTTGGACTAGCGGGGCCCTACGAGCAGTACTTC
TRBJ1-1	14	TRBV12-3/TRBV12-4	many	.	CASSIQGWDTEAFF	TGTGCCAGCAGCATCCAGGGGTGGGACACTGAAGCTTTCTTT
TRBJ1-2	13	TRBV6-2/TRBV6-3	.	.	CASTPPGGEGYTF	TGTGCCAGCACTCCTCCCGGGGGTGAAGGCTACACCTTC
TRBJ1-1	15	TRBV12-3/TRBV12-4	many	.	CAGSYRGGSLTEAFF	TGTGCCGGCAGTTACCGCGGGGGATCGTTGACTGAAGCTTTCTTT